This passage covers 16 T cell receptor beta chains from one sample sequenced in a study of T cells in Graves' hyperthyroidism and ophthalmopathy (dated by TCRdb to about 2019). The library was prepared using multiplex PCR. The sequencer was an Illumina HiSeq 2000. The TCR beta CDR3 regions were amplified from RNA transcripts. The first round of RT-PCR for the TCR CDR3 was performed with the HTBI primer set and the Qiagen OneStep RT-PCR kit. TCRdb reworked the public reads: Q25 trimming with fastp, MiXCR clone assembly, productive beta chains retained. Rows are combined by CDR3 protein, so each entry shows the most common genes and DNA. The sample includes under 350,000 distinct CDR3 sequences, with around 13% observed a single time. Roughly 35% of the sample lies in the top ten. Sample: blood. The receptors derive from a woman in her thirties or forties with Graves' ophthalmopathy.

This clonotype was detected only a few times. The CDR3 sequence: CASSIEGGGSPLHF. CDR3 in DNA: TGTGCCAGTAGTATAGAGGGAGGAGGCTCACCCCTCCACTTT. The rearrangement links TRBV19 to TRBJ1-6; D uncertain. The CDR3 runs to 14 residues. The V end lost 0 bases, the J end lost 10 bases, and 10 bases lay between the germline ends. Germline V gene sequence: CDR1 LNHDA, CDR2 SQIVND (reference sequence).

This clonotype came up many times. The rearrangement links TRBV12-3 or TRBV12-4 to TRBJ2-1; the D call may be TRBD1 or TRBD2 (5 bases each). V was cut by 7 bases and J by 5 bases, with 18 bases left in between. The CDR3 runs 15 residues. The CDR3 reads CASTPGQGPHNEQFF. The CDR3, as DNA: TGTGCCAGCACCCCGGGGCAGGGACCCCACAATGAGCAGTTCTTC.

This clonotype showed up many times. The genes are TRBV20-1 and TRBJ2-4, with 11 bases lining up with TRBD2. V shed 3 bases, J shed 0 bases, and the junction held 13 bases outside the gene matches. Germline values: CDR1 DFQATT, CDR2 SNEGSKA (reference sequence). This CDR3 contains 19 residues. The CDR3 DNA reads as TGCAGTGCTAGTGGCGGGGGGACTAGCGGTATTATAGCCAAAAACATTCAGTACTTC. This sequence encodes CSASGGGTSGIIAKNIQYF.

This clonotype was picked up a small number of times. V is TRBV20-1 and J is TRBJ2-7; 8 bases line up with TRBD1. Germline trimming cut 5 bases from V and 2 bases from J; bases unmatched to any gene: 5. Germline CDR1 is DFQATT and CDR2 is SNEGSKA (reference sequence). The CDR3 consists of 13 residues. In DNA, the CDR3 is TGCAGTGCTTGGGACAGGCATACCTACGAGCAGTACTTC. Translated: CSAWDRHTYEQYF.

This clonotype was detected ten times or more. The V and J genes are TRBV7-9 and TRBJ2-4; TRBD2 agrees at 10 bases. V lost 5 bases, J lost 2 bases, and 6 bases stayed unmatched. The CDR3 has 16 amino acids. Germline lookup yields CDR1 SEHNR and CDR2 FQNEAQ (reference sequence). The CDR3 nucleotides are TGTGCCAGCAGCGGCACAGCGGGGGGGACCAAAAACATTCAGTACTTC. Protein sequence: CASSGTAGGTKNIQYF.

The sample holds many counts of this clonotype. The V call is TRBV2, the J call TRBJ1-3; the D is unclear. The CDR3 has 12 amino acids. Trimming took 4 bases from V and 7 from J, leaving 8 bases between them. Germline V lookup: CDR1 SNHLY, CDR2 FYNNEI. The CDR3 is CASSAGSNTIYF. DNA for the CDR3: TGTGCCAGCAGTGCTGGTTCGAACACCATATATTTT.

This clonotype was picked up many times. V gene TRBV12-3 or TRBV12-4 combines with J gene TRBJ2-7; no clear D gene. The CDR3 spans 14 residues. Trimming left V 1 base short and J 4 bases short, with 11 bases between. The CDR3 protein is CASSLVDLGYEQYF. The DNA of the CDR3 is TGTGCCAGCAGTTTAGTCGATTTGGGGTACGAGCAGTACTTC.

This chain connects TRBV3-1 to TRBJ1-5; 9 positions agree with TRBD1. Germline V gives CDR1 LGHDT, CDR2 YNNKEL (reference sequence). V gave up 4 bases and J gave up 5 bases; unmatched junction bases: 9. CDR3 length: 16 residues. CDR3 sequence reads: CASSRSPGQGYQPQHF. The DNA for the CDR3 is TGTGCCAGCAGCCGTTCACCGGGACAGGGATATCAGCCCCAGCATTTT. Complete variable domain (other parts from reference TRBV3-1 and TRBJ1-5): DTAVSQTPKYLVTQMGNDKSIKCEQNLGHDTMYWYKQDSKKFLKIMFSYNNKELIINETVPNRFSPKSPDKAHLNLHINSLELGDSAVYFCASSRSPGQGYQPQHFGDGTRLSIL.

Ten or more counts support this clonotype. The V gene is TRBV28, the J gene TRBJ2-5; the D gene could be TRBD1 or TRBD2 (5 bases each). The V gene lost 5 bases and the J gene lost 5 bases, with 12 bases spanning the gap. There are 13 residues in the CDR3. Per germline, CDR1 MDHEN and CDR2 SYDVKM. CDR3 sequence: CASSRDRGETQYF. The CDR3 DNA reads as TGTGCCAGCAGTAGGGACCGTGGGGAGACCCAGTACTTC.

Ten or more counts support this clonotype. V is TRBV25-1 and J is TRBJ1-2; possibly TRBD1 for D (5 bases). Germline values: CDR1 MGHDK, CDR2 SYGVNS. V gave up 1 base and J gave up 3 bases, with 6 bases separating them. The CDR3 contains 13 residues. As DNA, the CDR3 is TGTGCCAGCAGTGAATTAGGGGACTATGGCTACACCTTC. Residues: CASSELGDYGYTF.

Many counts were recorded for this clonotype. The chain joins TRBV2 to TRBJ1-1, with 11 bases lining up with TRBD1. This CDR3 contains 14 residues. V lost 7 bases and J lost 6; bases outside the gene matches: 7. Germline CDR1 reads SNHLY; CDR2 reads FYNNEI. The CDR3 DNA is TGTGCCAGCACCCGGACAGGGGGCAGGTCTGAAGCTTTCTTT. Translating it yields CASTRTGGRSEAFF.

The rearrangement uses TRBV4-1 and TRBJ2-2; D gene unclear. Germline values: CDR1 MGHRA, CDR2 YSYEKL. Trimming left V 5 bases short and J 6 bases short, with 7 bases between. The CDR3 extends over 12 amino acids. The CDR3 loop is CASSRQAGELFF. The CDR3, as DNA: TGCGCCAGCAGCAGACAAGCCGGGGAGCTGTTTTTT.

The chain combines TRBV3-1 with TRBJ2-2; perhaps TRBD2 as D (6 bases). Trimming took off 0 bases at V and 10 bases at J, with 15 bases between the two ends. CDR3 length: 15 amino acids. The germline V gene encodes CDR1 LGHDT and CDR2 YNNKEL (reference sequence). The chain's CDR3 is CASSQDPGLQTELFF. CDR3 bases: TGTGCCAGCAGCCAAGATCCGGGACTCCAAACGGAGCTGTTTTTT.

With respect to this clonotype: A much more abundant neighbour one base away suggests this may be a read error. The missing conserved phenylalanine or tryptophan at the end of this CDR3 makes a read error likely. The rearrangement uses TRBV7-9 and TRBJ2-2; D is perhaps TRBD1 (7 bases). Trimming took off 2 bases at V and 6 bases at J, with 16 bases between the two ends. This CDR3 region has 16 residues. Germline V gives CDR1 SEHNR, CDR2 FQNEAQ (reference sequence). CDR3 region: CASSLTPTGEAGELFS. In DNA, the CDR3 is TGTGCCAGCAGCTTAACCCCCACAGGGGAGGCCGGGGAGCTGTTTTCT.

The chain joins TRBV19 to TRBJ1-1, with a possible D match to TRBD1 (6 bases). The CDR3 is made up of 17 amino acids. V shed 6 bases and J shed 6 bases, with 26 bases lying between them. The germline V gene has CDR1 LNHDA and CDR2 SQIVND (reference sequence). Here the CDR3 DNA reads TGTGCCAGTAGCGACTTCAGGGGAGGAGGATATAACGCTGAAGCTTTCTTT. Translating it yields CASSDFRGGGYNAEAFF.

This clonotype has a count of ten or more. This chain joins TRBV12-3 or TRBV12-4 and TRBJ2-3, with 13 bases fitting TRBD2. V trimming: 6 bases; J trimming: 5 bases; junction bases outside the gene matches: 11. The CDR3 extends over 17 amino acids. The CDR3 region is CASSPFRTSGGGDTQYF. CDR3 DNA sequence: TGTGCCAGCAGCCCATTCCGGACTAGCGGGGGTGGAGATACGCAGTATTTT.